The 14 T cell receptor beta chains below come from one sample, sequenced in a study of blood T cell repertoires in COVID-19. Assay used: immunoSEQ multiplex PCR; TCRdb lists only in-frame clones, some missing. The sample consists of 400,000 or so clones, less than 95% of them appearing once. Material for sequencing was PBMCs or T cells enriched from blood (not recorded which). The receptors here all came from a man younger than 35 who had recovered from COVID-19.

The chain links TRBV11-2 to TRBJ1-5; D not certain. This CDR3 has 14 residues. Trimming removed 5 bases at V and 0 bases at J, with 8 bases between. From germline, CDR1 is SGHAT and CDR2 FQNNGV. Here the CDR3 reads CASSHSGSNQPQHF. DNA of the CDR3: TGTGCCAGCAGCCATAGCGGTAGCAATCAGCCCCAGCATTTT.

DNA of the CDR3: TGCGCCAGCAGCCAAGGTGGCTCGCTGAATGAGCAGTTCTTC. This translates into CASSQGGSLNEQFF. The rearrangement uses TRBV4-1 and TRBJ2-1; D not resolved. With 1 base removed from V and 7 bases from J, the gap between germline ends came to 11 bases. This CDR3 comprises 14 residues. Per the germline V gene, CDR1 is MGHRA and CDR2 is YSYEKL.

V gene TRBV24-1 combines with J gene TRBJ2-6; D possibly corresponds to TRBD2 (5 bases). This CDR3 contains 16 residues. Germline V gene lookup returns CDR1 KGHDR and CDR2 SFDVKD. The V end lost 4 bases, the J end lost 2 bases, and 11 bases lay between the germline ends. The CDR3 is CATSDKNGAGANVLTF. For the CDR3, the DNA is TGTGCCACCAGTGACAAAAACGGGGCTGGGGCCAACGTCCTGACTTTC.

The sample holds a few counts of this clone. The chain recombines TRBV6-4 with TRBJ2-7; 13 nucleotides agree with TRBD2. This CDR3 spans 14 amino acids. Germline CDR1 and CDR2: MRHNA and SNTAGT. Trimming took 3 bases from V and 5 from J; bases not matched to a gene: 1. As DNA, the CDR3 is TGTGCCAGCAGTGAAGGACTAGCGGGAGACGAGCAGTACTTC. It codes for CASSEGLAGDEQYF.

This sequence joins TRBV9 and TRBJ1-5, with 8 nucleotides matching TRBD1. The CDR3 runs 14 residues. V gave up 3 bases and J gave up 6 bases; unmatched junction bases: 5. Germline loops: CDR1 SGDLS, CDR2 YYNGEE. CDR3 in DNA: TGTGCCAGCAGCGGCGGACAGGGTGGTCAGCCCCAGCATTTT. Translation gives CASSGGQGGQPQHF.

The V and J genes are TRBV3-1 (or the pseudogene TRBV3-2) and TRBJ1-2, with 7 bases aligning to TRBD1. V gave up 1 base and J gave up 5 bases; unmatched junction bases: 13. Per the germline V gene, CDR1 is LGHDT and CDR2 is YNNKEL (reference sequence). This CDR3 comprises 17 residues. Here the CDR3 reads CASSQGWRQGENYGYTF. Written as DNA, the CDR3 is TGTGCCAGCAGCCAAGGCTGGCGGCAGGGGGAGAATTATGGCTACACCTTC.

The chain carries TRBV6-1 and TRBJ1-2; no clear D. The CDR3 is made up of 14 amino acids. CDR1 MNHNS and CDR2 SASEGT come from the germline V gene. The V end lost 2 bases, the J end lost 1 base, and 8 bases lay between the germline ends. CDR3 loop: CASSESVGNYGYTF. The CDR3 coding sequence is TGTGCCAGCAGTGAATCGGTCGGTAACTATGGCTACACCTTC.

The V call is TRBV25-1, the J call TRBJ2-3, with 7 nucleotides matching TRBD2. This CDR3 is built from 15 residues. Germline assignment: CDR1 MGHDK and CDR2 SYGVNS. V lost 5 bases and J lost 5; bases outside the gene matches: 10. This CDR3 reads CASSPSGSQGDTQYF. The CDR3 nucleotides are TGTGCCAGCAGTCCTAGCGGTTCCCAAGGAGATACGCAGTATTTT.

CDR3 DNA: TGTGCCATCGATTTACAGGTTTATAATTCACCCCTCCACTTT. Its translation: CAIDLQVYNSPLHF. The gene calls are TRBV5-5 and TRBJ1-6; perhaps TRBD1 as D (5 bases). V lost 9 bases to trimming and J lost 4 bases, with 14 bases between them. The CDR3 consists of 14 residues. CDR1 and CDR2 from the germline V gene are SGHKS and YYEKEE (reference sequence).

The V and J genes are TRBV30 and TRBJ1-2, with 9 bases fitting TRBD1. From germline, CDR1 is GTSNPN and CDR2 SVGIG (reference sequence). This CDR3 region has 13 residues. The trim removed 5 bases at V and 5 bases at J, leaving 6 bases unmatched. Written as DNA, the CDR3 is TGTGCCTGGTCCGGGACAGGGAGGTATGGCTACACCTTC. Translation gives CAWSGTGRYGYTF.

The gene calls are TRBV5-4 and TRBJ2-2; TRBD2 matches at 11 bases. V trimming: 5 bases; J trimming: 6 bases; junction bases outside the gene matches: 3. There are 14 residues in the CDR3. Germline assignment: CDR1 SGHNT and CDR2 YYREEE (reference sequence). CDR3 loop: CASSVSGGAGELFF. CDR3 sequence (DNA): TGTGCCAGCAGTGTTAGCGGGGGGGCCGGGGAGCTGTTTTTT.

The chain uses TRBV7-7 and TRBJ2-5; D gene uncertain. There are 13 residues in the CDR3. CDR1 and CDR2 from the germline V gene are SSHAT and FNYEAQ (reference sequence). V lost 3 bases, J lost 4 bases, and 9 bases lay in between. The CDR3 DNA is TGTGCCAGCAGCTTCGAACTGCGAGAGACCCAGTACTTC. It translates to CASSFELRETQYF.

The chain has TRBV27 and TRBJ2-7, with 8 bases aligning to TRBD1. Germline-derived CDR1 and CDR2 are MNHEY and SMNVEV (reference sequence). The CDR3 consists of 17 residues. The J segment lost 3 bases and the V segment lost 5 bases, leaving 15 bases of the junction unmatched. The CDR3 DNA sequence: TGTGCCAGCAGTATTACCGGGACAGGAAGATATGGCTACGAGCAGTACTTC. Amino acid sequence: CASSITGTGRYGYEQYF.

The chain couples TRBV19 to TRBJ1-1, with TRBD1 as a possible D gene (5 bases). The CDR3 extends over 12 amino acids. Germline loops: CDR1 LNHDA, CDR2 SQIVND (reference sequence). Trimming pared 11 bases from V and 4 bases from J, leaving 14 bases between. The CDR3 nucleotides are TGTGCCCTAAGAGCAGGGCCCACTGAAGCTTTCTTT. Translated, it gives CALRAGPTEAFF.